One sample yielded the 32 T cell receptor beta chains listed below, sequenced in a study of T cell responses to AZD1222 COVID-19 vaccine. The data were produced by immunoSEQ multiplex PCR, yet TCRdb's version contains in-frame clones alone and is incomplete. The top ten hold approximately 0.6% of the sample, which has 150,000 or so clones, 90% to 95% seen once. Sequences were derived from peripheral blood, sampled on day 0 of AZD1222 vaccination. These receptors were taken from an adult in good health.

In DNA, the CDR3 is TGTGCCAGCAGGCCCTTTTATGAGCGGGAGTTGGATGAGCAGTTCTTC. It codes for CASRPFYERELDEQFF. The V gene is TRBV7-9, the J gene TRBJ2-1; 8 positions agree with TRBD2. In germline, CDR1 is SEHNR, CDR2 FQNEAQ (reference sequence). The CDR3 runs to 16 residues. Trimming cost V 6 bases and J 8 bases; bases outside gene matches: 15.

The gene calls are TRBV25-1 and TRBJ1-1; 7 nucleotides line up with TRBD1. CDR3 length equals 14 residues. Trimming at V came to 5 bases and at J to 0 bases, leaving 3 bases not matched to a gene. Germline CDR1 is MGHDK and CDR2 is SYGVNS. CDR3 region: CASSNRGLNTEAFF. The CDR3, as DNA: TGTGCCAGCAGTAACAGGGGCTTGAACACTGAAGCTTTCTTT.

This clone occurred a few times. CDR3 bases: TGTGCCAGCACCACAGGGGTGGTAAACACTGAAGCTTTCTTT. Its translation is CASTTGVVNTEAFF. This rearrangement joins TRBV6-5 to TRBJ1-1; 7 positions agree with TRBD1. Per germline, CDR1 MNHEY and CDR2 SVGAGI. The CDR3 extends over 14 amino acids. The trim removed 7 bases at V and 2 bases at J, leaving 7 bases unmatched.

The gene calls are TRBV20-1 and TRBJ1-5; D remains unclear. This CDR3 contains 11 residues. In germline, CDR1 is DFQATT, CDR2 SNEGSKA (reference sequence). The CDR3 DNA follows: TGCAGCGCCCAGATCCACGGTTCCCAGCATTTT. Translation: CSAQIHGSQHF.

The rearrangement joins TRBV28 to TRBJ1-1; D call uncertain. V was cut by 7 bases and J by 2 bases, with 11 bases left in between. In germline, CDR1 is MDHEN, CDR2 SYDVKM. This CDR3 is 13 amino acids long. The CDR3 reads CASMPRLNTEAFF. The CDR3 bases are TGTGCCAGCATGCCAAGACTTAACACTGAAGCTTTCTTT.

V is TRBV6-5 and J is TRBJ2-7, with TRBD2 identical over 8 bases. Germline CDR1 MNHEY, CDR2 SVGAGI. The CDR3 spans 14 residues. V trimming: 10 bases; J trimming: 9 bases; junction bases outside the gene matches: 17. The CDR3 reads CANGASGPTTGQYF. The CDR3 nucleotides are TGTGCCAATGGGGCTAGCGGGCCTACGACGGGGCAGTACTTC.

This clone showed up just once. The rearrangement uses TRBV18 and TRBJ2-1; D is possibly TRBD1 or TRBD2 (5 bases each). Germline values: CDR1 KGHSH, CDR2 LQKENI. CDR3 size: 13 residues. The V end was cut by 6 bases, the J end by 6 bases, with 12 bases between. DNA for the CDR3: TGTGCCAGCTCCGGTACGGGGCCCAATGAGCAGTTCTTC. Its protein product is CASSGTGPNEQFF.

J is TRBJ1-1 and V is TRBV14, with D possibly being TRBD1 (5 bases). Trimming took off 3 bases at V and 1 base at J, with 15 bases between the two ends. CDR3 size: 16 residues. In germline, CDR1 is SGHDN, CDR2 FVKESK. The CDR3: CASSHRRGVGNTEAFF. In DNA, the CDR3 is TGTGCCAGCAGCCATAGGCGGGGCGTTGGGAACACTGAAGCTTTCTTT.

V and J are TRBV27 and TRBJ1-5; D not certain. In germline, CDR1 is MNHEY, CDR2 SMNVEV (reference sequence). This CDR3 is 14 amino acids long. V was cut by 6 bases and J by 1 base, with 10 bases left in between. The CDR3 reads CASRPGVSNQPQHF. Written as DNA, the CDR3 is TGTGCCAGCAGACCGGGCGTGAGCAATCAGCCCCAGCATTTT.

The chain couples TRBV5-4 to TRBJ1-2; D is uncertain. The V gene's germline CDR1 is SGHNT and CDR2 YYREEE (reference sequence). V lost 7 bases to trimming and J lost 2 bases, with 9 bases between them. The length of the CDR3 is 12 residues. As DNA, the CDR3 is TGTGCCAGCGGTGACATCAACTATGGCTACACCTTC. Translating gives CASGDINYGYTF.

The chain uses TRBV28 and TRBJ1-4, with D unclear. Trimming removed 8 bases at V and 5 bases at J, with 9 bases between. The CDR3 spans 12 residues. Germline CDR1 is MDHEN and CDR2 is SYDVKM. The DNA for the CDR3 is TGTGCCAGCGGAACCGAAAATGAAAAACTGTTTTTT. This sequence encodes CASGTENEKLFF.

Only one count was recorded for this clone. The V and J genes are TRBV6-2 or TRBV6-3 and TRBJ1-5, with TRBD1 as a possible D gene (5 bases). Germline CDR1 reads MNHEY; CDR2 reads SVGEGT. The CDR3 sequence is 13 residues long. V lost 4 bases and J 7 bases, leaving 11 bases between the germline ends. CDR3 nucleotide sequence: TGTGCCAGCAGTTGGGTGGGGACCCAGCCCCAGCATTTT. Protein sequence: CASSWVGTQPQHF.

The chain uses TRBV4-1 and TRBJ2-5; tentative D call: TRBD1 (6 bases). The length of the CDR3 is 13 residues. Germline CDR1 MGHRA, CDR2 YSYEKL. V lost 4 bases and J 5 bases, leaving 11 bases between the germline ends. The CDR3 protein is CASSLTGSETQYF. The CDR3 DNA sequence: TGCGCCAGCAGCCTTACAGGGTCGGAGACCCAGTACTTC.

V and J are TRBV24-1 and TRBJ1-5; no firm D call. Per the germline V gene, CDR1 is KGHDR and CDR2 is SFDVKD. V lost 1 base to trimming and J lost 4 bases, with 1 base between them. The CDR3 is made up of 12 amino acids. The CDR3 spells CATSDFNQPQHF. The DNA for the CDR3 is TGTGCCACCAGTGATTTTAATCAGCCCCAGCATTTT.

This clone has just one count. This chain joins TRBV6-5 and TRBJ1-5, with 7 bases that match TRBD1. Germline-derived CDR1 and CDR2 are MNHEY and SVGAGI. The CDR3 is 15 amino acids. The V and J ends lost 7 bases and 3 bases, in that order; junction bases with no gene match: 9. In DNA form, the CDR3 reads TGTGCCAGCACCTTGGACAGGAGAAACAATCAGCCCCAGCATTTT. It yields the protein CASTLDRRNNQPQHF.

This chain uses TRBV10-1 with TRBJ1-6; D gene ambiguous. This CDR3 has 13 residues. Germline V gene lookup returns CDR1 WNHNN and CDR2 SYGVQD (reference sequence). Trimming shortened V by 7 bases and J by 7 bases, and 11 bases separated the two germline ends. CDR3 bases: TGCGCCAGCAATGACATCTTGAATTCACCCCTCCACTTT. The encoded protein is CASNDILNSPLHF.

The rearrangement joins TRBV10-3 to TRBJ1-4; 8 bases align to TRBD1. The CDR3 runs 13 residues. In germline, CDR1 is ENHRY, CDR2 SYGVKD. V dropped 6 bases and J dropped 8; count of bases not matched to a gene: 5. The CDR3 coding sequence is TGTGCCATCAGGGACAGGGAAACCGAAAAACTGTTTTTT. Translated: CAIRDRETEKLFF.

CDR3 sequence: CASNPSGTADTFF. As DNA, the CDR3 is TGTGCCAGCAACCCAAGTGGGACAGCTGACACTTTCTTT. This chain joins TRBV6-5 and TRBJ1-1; TRBD1 matches 7 bases. V was pared by 7 bases and J by 12 bases, with 14 bases of the junction left unmatched. Germline V CDR1 and CDR2: MNHEY, SVGAGI. This CDR3 has 13 residues.

The chain links TRBV12-3 or TRBV12-4 to TRBJ2-2, with unresolved D. CDR3 size: 12 residues. V was cut by 3 bases and J by 5 bases, with 4 bases left in between. Written as DNA, the CDR3 is TGTGCCAGCAGTTTGATGACCGGGGAGCTGTTTTTT. Its translation is CASSLMTGELFF.

The J gene is TRBJ1-1, the V gene TRBV3-1 (or the pseudogene TRBV3-2), with D uncertain. Germline values: CDR1 LGHDT, CDR2 YNNKEL (reference sequence). V was pared by 1 base and J by 1 base, with 7 bases between. This CDR3 contains 14 residues. CDR3 residues: CASSQGSRNTEAFF. DNA of the CDR3: TGTGCCAGCAGCCAAGGATCCAGGAACACTGAAGCTTTCTTT.

The V and J genes are TRBV6-5 and TRBJ1-1, with unresolved D. V lost 9 bases to trimming and J lost 1 base, with 12 bases between them. The CDR3 has 13 residues. Germline assignment: CDR1 MNHEY and CDR2 SVGAGI. Here the CDR3 reads CASPARANTEAFF. The CDR3 DNA is TGTGCCAGTCCGGCACGAGCGAACACTGAAGCTTTCTTT.

The V and J genes are TRBV14 and TRBJ1-4; 7 nucleotides line up with TRBD1. V lost 1 base, J lost 8 bases, and 4 bases stayed unmatched. Looked up from germline, CDR1 is SGHDN and CDR2 is FVKESK. The CDR3 is 14 residues long. CDR3 sequence: CASSQGRGREKLFF. CDR3 bases: TGTGCCAGCAGCCAAGGAAGGGGGCGAGAAAAACTGTTTTTT.

The CDR3 DNA reads TGTGCCAGCAGCTTGCAACAGGGGGCGGACACCGGGGAGCTGTTTTTT. Amino acid sequence: CASSLQQGADTGELFF. The chain uses TRBV5-4 and TRBJ2-2; 9 bases line up with TRBD1. Germline loops: CDR1 SGHNT, CDR2 YYREEE (reference sequence). V dropped 1 base and J dropped 3; count of bases not matched to a gene: 4. The length of the CDR3 is 16 residues.

The CDR3, as DNA: TGTGCCAGCAGCTCCGGGACAGGACTCGGGAACACTGAAGCTTTCTTT. Encoded protein: CASSSGTGLGNTEAFF. The rearrangement uses TRBV3-1 (or the pseudogene TRBV3-2) and TRBJ1-1; 8 bases line up with TRBD1. The CDR3 spans 16 residues. The ends lost 5 bases at V and 1 base at J; junction bases unmatched: 9. Germline lookup yields CDR1 LGHDT and CDR2 YNNKEL (reference sequence).

The chain carries TRBV14 and TRBJ2-1; D is unresolved. V was cut by 2 bases and J by 10 bases, with 12 bases left in between. The CDR3 runs to 13 residues. Germline CDR1 is SGHDN and CDR2 is FVKESK. The CDR3 DNA sequence: TGTGCCAGCAGCCAACTTCACGTACCGGAGCAGTTCTTC. Translating it yields CASSQLHVPEQFF.

V is TRBV29-1 and J is TRBJ2-2; D gene uncertain. The ends were cut back, 0 bases at V and 4 bases at J, with 9 bases in the middle. CDR3 length: 14 residues. Germline CDR1 reads SQVTM; CDR2 reads ANQGSEA. The CDR3 here is CSVEEGFGTGELFF. DNA for the CDR3: TGCAGCGTTGAAGAGGGCTTCGGCACCGGGGAGCTGTTTTTT.

The chain links TRBV4-1 to TRBJ2-1; possible D gene TRBD2, 7 bases. The germline CDR1 and CDR2 sequences are MGHRA and YSYEKL. This CDR3 is built from 16 residues. Trimming shortened V by 1 base and J by 7 bases, and 17 bases separated the two germline ends. This CDR3 reads CASSQVMGGGVNEQFF. The CDR3 coding sequence is TGCGCCAGCAGCCAAGTTATGGGAGGGGGTGTAAATGAGCAGTTCTTC.

The chain employs TRBV7-7 and TRBJ2-5; tentative D call: TRBD1 (5 bases). Germline assignment: CDR1 SSHAT and CDR2 FNYEAQ (reference sequence). Trimming took 5 bases from V and 2 from J, leaving 12 bases between them. This CDR3 region has 14 residues. CDR3 in DNA: TGTGCCAGCAGCCCTTCCCAGGGACAAGAGACCCAGTACTTC. It translates to CASSPSQGQETQYF. The full variable domain, with the rest looked up from reference TRBV7-7 and TRBJ2-5, is GAGVSQSPRYKVTKRGQDVTLRCDPISSHATLYWYQQALGQGPEFLTYFNYEAQPDKSGLPSDRFSAERPEGSISTLTIQRTEQRDSAMYRCASSPSQGQETQYFGPGTRLLVL.

The chain is built from TRBV3-1 (or the pseudogene TRBV3-2) and TRBJ1-2, with TRBD1 matching over 9 bases. The germline V gene encodes CDR1 LGHDT and CDR2 YNNKEL (reference sequence). The CDR3 spans 15 residues. The V segment lost 2 bases and the J segment 6 bases; nucleotides outside the gene matches: 7. The CDR3 reads CASSQYGQGFNGYTF. In nucleotides, the CDR3 is TGTGCCAGCAGCCAATACGGACAGGGGTTCAATGGCTACACCTTC.

The rearrangement links TRBV19 to TRBJ1-2; D ambiguous. V was trimmed by 6 bases and J by 5 bases, leaving 19 bases between them. Per the germline V gene, CDR1 is LNHDA and CDR2 is SQIVND (reference sequence). CDR3 length equals 15 residues. CDR3 bases: TGTGCCAGTAGCCCCTCGGGAGTCAGCAGGTATGGCTACACCTTC. As protein: CASSPSGVSRYGYTF. Together with reference TRBV19 and TRBJ1-2, the CDR3 gives the full variable domain: DGGITQSPKYLFRKEGQNVTLSCEQNLNHDAMYWYRQDPGQGLRLIYYSQIVNDFQKGDIAEGYSVSREKKESFPLTVTSAQKNPTAFYLCASSPSGVSRYGYTFGSGTRLTVV.

The V call is TRBV7-8, the J call TRBJ1-1; D gene ambiguous. Trimming cost V 4 bases and J 8 bases, with 11 bases left between them. CDR3 size: 12 residues. The germline V gene has CDR1 SGHVS and CDR2 FQNEAQ. As DNA, the CDR3 is TGTGCCAGCAGCTGGACGGGAGGGGAAGCTTTCTTT. Protein product: CASSWTGGEAFF. Full variable domain (rest looked up from reference TRBV7-8 and TRBJ1-1): GAGVSQSPRYKVAKRGQDVALRCDPISGHVSLFWYQQALGQGPEFLTYFQNEAQLDKSGLPSDRFFAERPEGSVSTLKIQRTQQEDSAVYLCASSWTGGEAFFGQGTRLTVV.

V gene TRBV5-5 combines with J gene TRBJ1-4; D is unclear. Germline loops: CDR1 SGHKS, CDR2 YYEKEE (reference sequence). V lost 1 base, J lost 0 bases, and 7 bases lay in between. The CDR3 runs to 15 residues. This chain's CDR3 is CASSLRAPTNEKLFF. DNA for the CDR3: TGTGCCAGCAGCTTGAGGGCACCAACTAATGAAAAACTGTTTTTT.